The 8 T cell receptor beta chains listed next were all sequenced from one sample in a study of tumor and adjacent non-tumor tissue in lung cancer listed by TCRdb under 2018. RNA was isolated from bulk, unsorted tissue, and RNA quality was assessed with a NanoDrop ND-1000 and an Agilent 2100. Libraries were made using multiplex PCR. The sample was run on an Illumina HiSeq 2500. TCRbeta libraries were constructed through three rounds of nested PCR with primers (Table S4) according to protocols adapted from ARM-PCR. TCRdb ran its own pipeline on the public reads, namely fastp trimming at Q25 and MiXCR clone calling, and kept in-frame beta chains. Each CDR3 protein gets just one entry, which takes the most common genes and DNA from the rows behind it. This sample has 130,000 or so distinct CDR3 sequences in its table, and about 66% of those were observed once. 10% to 15% of the sample is held by the ten biggest clonotypes.

Sequences were obtained from lung tumor tissue. These TCRs come from a man aged 25 to 40 with non-small cell lung cancer.

This chain connects TRBV14 to TRBJ2-2; tentatively, D is TRBD1 (6 bases). Germline V gene data show CDR1 as SGHDN and CDR2 as FVKESK. V was shortened by 7 bases and J by 10 bases, with 16 bases between the two germline ends. This CDR3 is 13 amino acids long. CDR3 nucleotides: TGTGCCAGCAACCCACAGGGAAACGCGGAGCTGTTTTTT. Translation gives CASNPQGNAELFF.

On this clonotype: This may arise from a read error, as a much more abundant clone is one base away. This sequence joins TRBV5-6 and TRBJ1-5; the D gene is possibly TRBD1 (6 bases). This CDR3 contains 14 residues. The germline CDR1 and CDR2 sequences are SGHDT and YYEEEE. CDR3 in DNA: TGTACCAGCAGCCACCAAACAGGGAATCAGCCCCAGCATTTT. Encoded protein: CTSSHQTGNQPQHF.

Remarks on this clonotype: Mismatch with germline at one junction end may stem from a read error. This chain uses TRBV20-1 with TRBJ1-6; TRBD1 matches 7 bases. Germline loops: CDR1 DFQATT, CDR2 SNEGSKA (reference sequence). The CDR3 covers 17 residues. The CDR3 protein is CSTRGGQASSYNSPLHF. The CDR3 DNA sequence: TGCAGTACTAGGGGAGGACAGGCGAGCTCCTATAATTCACCCCTCCACTTT.

A remark on this clonotype: Germline is not matched at one junction end, which may reflect a read error. V and J are TRBV11-3 and TRBJ2-5; 10 nucleotides align to TRBD2. CDR3 length: 15 residues. Germline V gene lookup returns CDR1 SGHNT and CDR2 YENEEA. Here the CDR3 reads CDSSLEAGGQESQYF. CDR3 nucleotide sequence: TGTGATAGCAGCTTAGAAGCGGGAGGGCAAGAGTCCCAGTACTTC.

This clonotype was detected many times. This chain uses TRBV10-3 with TRBJ2-6; TRBD2 matches at 7 bases. The ends lost 5 bases at V and 0 bases at J; junction bases unmatched: 7. Germline CDR1 reads ENHRY; CDR2 reads SYGVKD. CDR3 length: 17 residues. CDR3: CAISFGLDFSGANVLTF. In nucleotides, the CDR3 is TGTGCCATCAGTTTTGGACTAGACTTCTCTGGGGCCAACGTCCTGACTTTC.

As for this clonotype: Sequence at one end of the junction differs from germline and may be a read error. This chain connects TRBV11-1 to TRBJ2-5, with TRBD1 as a possible D gene (5 bases). The CDR3 is 14 amino acids. Per the germline V gene, CDR1 is SGHAT and CDR2 is FQDESV (reference sequence). The CDR3 DNA sequence: TGTGACAGCAGCCCAACGGTACAGGAGGAGACCCAGTACTTC. This encodes CDSSPTVQEETQYF.

In its sample, this clonotype was seen once. One junction end does not reproduce the germline sequence, and a read error may be involved. V is TRBV11-2 and J is TRBJ2-7; 7 positions match TRBD2. The V gene's germline CDR1 is SGHAT and CDR2 FQNNGV. The CDR3 is 13 residues long. The CDR3: CVSSLDLGGEQYF. CDR3 coding DNA: TGTGTCAGCAGCTTAGATCTTGGGGGGGAACAGTACTTC.

This clonotype was detected many times. This rearrangement joins TRBV12-3 or TRBV12-4 to TRBJ2-5; 9 bases match TRBD1. The CDR3 has 14 amino acids. The J segment lost 4 bases and the V segment lost 5 bases, leaving 5 bases of the junction unmatched. CDR3 coding DNA: TGTGCCAGCAGTAAGGGACAGGGCAGAGAGACCCAGTACTTC. Translating gives CASSKGQGRETQYF.